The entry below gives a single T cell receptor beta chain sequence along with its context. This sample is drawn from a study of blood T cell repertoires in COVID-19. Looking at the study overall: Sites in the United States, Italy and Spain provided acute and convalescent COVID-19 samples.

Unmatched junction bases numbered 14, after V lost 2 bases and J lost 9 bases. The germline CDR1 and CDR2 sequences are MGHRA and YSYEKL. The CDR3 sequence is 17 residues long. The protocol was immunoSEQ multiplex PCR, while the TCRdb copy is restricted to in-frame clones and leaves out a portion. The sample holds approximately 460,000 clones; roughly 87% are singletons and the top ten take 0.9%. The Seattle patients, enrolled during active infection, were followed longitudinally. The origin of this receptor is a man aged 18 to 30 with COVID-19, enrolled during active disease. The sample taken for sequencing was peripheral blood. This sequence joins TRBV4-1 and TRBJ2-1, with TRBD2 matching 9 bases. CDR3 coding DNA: TGCGCCAGCAGCCAAATCGTAGCGGGAGTCTTAAGGGGTGAGCAGTTCTTC. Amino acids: CASSQIVAGVLRGEQFF.